The 21 T cell receptor beta chains below were found in one sample sequenced in a study of CD8 T cell repertoires and HIV-1 epitope variants (dated by TCRdb to 2018 to 2020). The receptor library was made with the immunoSEQ multiplex PCR assay. TCRdb's version of the immuneACCESS table is confined to in-frame rearrangements and falls short of the full clone set. An unresolved V gene accounts for under half of the shortfall where checked; the remainder is of unknown origin. For this sample there are 5,500 to 7,000 clones; more than 60% appear just once. Roughly 45% of the sample lies in the top ten. Their cognate antigens are unknown. Sequences were obtained from cultured CD8+ T cells derived from PBMCs. The receptors originated from a male donor with HIV.

This clone occurred a few times. The chain joins TRBV7-6 to TRBJ2-2; no definite D call. V lost 1 base and J lost 1, with 4 bases in between. Germline V gene data show CDR1 as SGHVS and CDR2 as FNYEAQ. The CDR3 covers 14 residues. The chain's CDR3 is CASSLGQNTGELFF. The CDR3 DNA reads as TGTGCCAGCAGCTTAGGTCAGAACACCGGGGAGCTGTTTTTT.

The chain joins TRBV29-1 to TRBJ2-5; no clear D. The CDR3 is made up of 12 amino acids. Trimming removed 0 bases at V and 4 bases at J, with 6 bases between. Germline values: CDR1 SQVTM, CDR2 ANQGSEA. The CDR3 loop is CSVEDLIETQYF. CDR3 nucleotide sequence: TGCAGCGTTGAAGATCTTATAGAGACCCAGTACTTC.

The V gene is TRBV27, the J gene TRBJ2-5; D is uncertain. Germline V gene data show CDR1 as MNHEY and CDR2 as SMNVEV (reference sequence). V was trimmed by 0 bases and J by 6 bases, leaving 5 bases between them. The CDR3 is 12 residues long. The CDR3 DNA follows: TGTGCCAGCAGTTTATCGGTAAAGACCCAGTACTTC. Protein: CASSLSVKTQYF.

This rearrangement joins TRBV19 to TRBJ2-2; tentative D call: TRBD2 (5 bases). V was shortened by 5 bases and J by 1 base, with 11 bases between the two germline ends. Germline V lookup: CDR1 LNHDA, CDR2 SQIVND (reference sequence). The CDR3 runs to 15 residues. DNA of the CDR3: TGTGCCAGTAGTGGGGAGCGGAAGAACACCGGGGAGCTGTTTTTT. Residues: CASSGERKNTGELFF.

The CDR3 sequence is CASSQGTGNTGELFF. In nucleotides, the CDR3 is TGCGCCAGCAGCCAGGGGACGGGGAACACCGGGGAGCTGTTTTTT. The chain carries TRBV4-3 and TRBJ2-2; D is possibly TRBD1 or TRBD2 (5 bases each). The CDR3 runs to 15 residues. Germline V gene sequence: CDR1 LGHNA, CDR2 YSLEER. V was shortened by 3 bases and J by 1 base, with 9 bases between the two germline ends.

This clone is medium-sized. The chain is built from TRBV28 and TRBJ2-7; possible D gene TRBD1, 5 bases. CDR3 size: 15 residues. The V end lost 6 bases, the J end lost 2 bases, and 17 bases lay between the germline ends. In germline, CDR1 is MDHEN, CDR2 SYDVKM. The CDR3 DNA sequence: TGTGCCAGCAGCGAATCAATAGGACAAGCCTACGAGCAGTACTTC. The encoded protein is CASSESIGQAYEQYF.

This clone was observed a handful of times. The chain combines TRBV4-3 with TRBJ2-1; TRBD2 matches at 10 bases. Germline V gene lookup returns CDR1 LGHNA and CDR2 YSLEER. This CDR3 region has 16 residues. The V gene end was trimmed by 0 bases and the J gene end by 9 bases; junction bases not matched to a gene: 8. As DNA, the CDR3 is TGCGCCAGCAGCCAAGATACAAGCGGGGGGGCAAGTGAGCAGTTCTTC. Translating it yields CASSQDTSGGASEQFF.

CDR3 nucleotides: TGTGCCAGTGGCGCGAGCTCCTACAATGAGCAGTTCTTC. The encoded protein is CASGASSYNEQFF. This chain connects TRBV19 to TRBJ2-1; D uncertain. V lost 8 bases and J 0 bases, leaving 8 bases between the germline ends. The CDR3 extends over 13 amino acids. The germline CDR1 and CDR2 sequences are LNHDA and SQIVND (reference sequence). The full variable domain, completed using reference TRBV19 and TRBJ2-1, is DGGITQSPKYLFRKEGQNVTLSCEQNLNHDAMYWYRQDPGQGLRLIYYSQIVNDFQKGDIAEGYSVSREKKESFPLTVTSAQKNPTAFYLCASGASSYNEQFFGPGTRLTVL.

The chain uses TRBV7-3 and TRBJ2-3, with D possibly matching TRBD2 (7 bases). Germline V gene data show CDR1 as SGHTA and CDR2 as FQGTGA. Trimming took 8 bases from V and 6 from J, leaving 15 bases between them. The CDR3 is made up of 13 amino acids. The CDR3 loop reads CASRGGGVDTQYF. The DNA for the CDR3 is TGTGCCAGCCGCGGGGGCGGGGTGGATACGCAGTATTTT.

This chain connects TRBV4-1 to TRBJ1-2; 7 nucleotides agree with TRBD1. This CDR3 contains 15 residues. The V gene end was trimmed by 5 bases and the J gene end by 0 bases; junction bases not matched to a gene: 6. Germline V gene lookup returns CDR1 MGHRA and CDR2 YSYEKL. The CDR3 region has the DNA TGCGCCAGCAGCTTTGGGACAGCTACTAACTATGGCTACACCTTC. Translation gives CASSFGTATNYGYTF.

The J gene is TRBJ2-5, the V gene TRBV6-1; 8 nucleotides line up with TRBD1. Trimming took 6 bases from V and 11 from J; bases not matched to a gene: 11. The CDR3 is 13 amino acids. CDR1 MNHNS and CDR2 SASEGT come from the germline V gene. The CDR3 DNA reads TGTGCCAGCAGGGACAGGGAGCCCTTAGAGCAGTACTTC. Amino acids: CASRDREPLEQYF.

In this sample, this clone turned up a few times. The chain carries TRBV18 and TRBJ1-1; weak D call: TRBD1 (5 bases). The CDR3 loop spans 12 amino acids. V was pared by 1 base and J by 11 bases, with 11 bases between. From germline, CDR1 is KGHSH and CDR2 LQKENI. CDR3 sequence (DNA): TGTGCCAGCTCACCACTGGACAAGCGGGCTTTCTTT. It is translated as CASSPLDKRAFF.

A few counts support this clone. The chain recombines TRBV6-5 with TRBJ1-3, with D unclear. There are 14 residues in the CDR3. With 6 bases removed from V and 2 bases from J, the gap between germline ends came to 11 bases. Germline V gives CDR1 MNHEY, CDR2 SVGAGI. CDR3 bases: TGTGCCAGCAGGGCCACACTTGCTGGAAACACCATATATTTT. It yields the protein CASRATLAGNTIYF.

The chain couples TRBV6-5 to TRBJ1-6; TRBD1 agrees at 7 bases. CDR3 length: 15 amino acids. The V and J ends lost 7 bases and 4 bases, in that order; junction bases with no gene match: 7. The V gene's germline CDR1 is MNHEY and CDR2 SVGAGI. For the CDR3, the DNA is TGTGCCAGCAACCCGGGACAGAATTATAATTCACCCCTCCACTTT. Translated, it gives CASNPGQNYNSPLHF.

The V call is TRBV19, the J call TRBJ1-3; TRBD1 might be the D (5 bases). Deletions cut 9 bases from V and 1 base from J, with 10 bases between. CDR1 is LNHDA and CDR2 is SQIVND in the germline V gene (reference sequence). The CDR3 consists of 13 residues. The CDR3 DNA sequence: TGTGCCAGCCGGGACTTTTCTGGAAACACCATATATTTT. Amino acids: CASRDFSGNTIYF.

This chain links TRBV11-2 with TRBJ2-1; no clear D. The CDR3 contains 13 residues. Germline values: CDR1 SGHAT, CDR2 FQNNGV. V was shortened by 0 bases and J by 9 bases, with 9 bases between the two germline ends. CDR3 sequence: CASSLDGASEQFF. The CDR3 DNA follows: TGTGCCAGCAGCTTAGACGGTGCCAGTGAGCAGTTCTTC. Full variable domain (missing parts from reference TRBV11-2 and TRBJ2-1): EAGVAQSPRYKIIEKRQSVAFWCNPISGHATLYWYQQILGQGPKLLIQFQNNGVVDDSQLPKDRFSAERLKGVDSTLKIQPAKLEDSAVYLCASSLDGASEQFFGPGTRLTVL.

The chain combines TRBV28 with TRBJ2-5; D unresolved. Germline V lookup: CDR1 MDHEN, CDR2 SYDVKM. The CDR3 length is 12 residues. V was cut by 3 bases and J by 4 bases, with 6 bases left in between. CDR3 sequence reads: CASSLIVETQYF. CDR3 nucleotides: TGTGCCAGCAGTTTGATAGTAGAGACCCAGTACTTC.

The chain uses TRBV6-1 and TRBJ1-2, with 8 nucleotides matching TRBD1. Germline CDR1 is MNHNS and CDR2 is SASEGT. CDR3 length: 14 amino acids. V lost 8 bases to trimming and J lost 2 bases; unmatched junction nucleotides: 7. The DNA of the CDR3 is TGTGCCAGCGGGTCACAGGGGGGCAACTATGGCTACACCTTC. This gives the protein CASGSQGGNYGYTF.

The chain recombines TRBV9 with TRBJ2-3, with a tentative D call TRBD2 (5 bases). Germline-derived CDR1 and CDR2 are SGDLS and YYNGEE. CDR3 size: 14 residues. Trimming removed 4 bases at V and 6 bases at J, with 15 bases between. CDR3 in DNA: TGTGCCAGCAGCCTCCCGACTATTTCGGATACGCAGTATTTT. This encodes CASSLPTISDTQYF.

The chain is built from TRBV11-3 and TRBJ2-1, with TRBD2 identical over 7 bases. The CDR3 covers 15 residues. V shed 5 bases and J 4 bases; nucleotides not matched to a gene: 8. The germline V gene encodes CDR1 SGHNT and CDR2 YENEEA. The CDR3 region is CASSLGLADYNEQFF. The CDR3 region has the DNA TGTGCCAGCAGCCTGGGGCTAGCGGATTACAATGAGCAGTTCTTC.

The rearrangement links TRBV7-9 to TRBJ2-1, with 8 bases identical to TRBD2. V dropped 5 bases and J dropped 2; count of bases not matched to a gene: 8. CDR3 length: 16 residues. In germline, CDR1 is SEHNR, CDR2 FQNEAQ (reference sequence). The CDR3: CASSPLRTSPYNEQFF. CDR3 nucleotides: TGTGCCAGCAGCCCACTAAGGACTAGCCCCTACAATGAGCAGTTCTTC.